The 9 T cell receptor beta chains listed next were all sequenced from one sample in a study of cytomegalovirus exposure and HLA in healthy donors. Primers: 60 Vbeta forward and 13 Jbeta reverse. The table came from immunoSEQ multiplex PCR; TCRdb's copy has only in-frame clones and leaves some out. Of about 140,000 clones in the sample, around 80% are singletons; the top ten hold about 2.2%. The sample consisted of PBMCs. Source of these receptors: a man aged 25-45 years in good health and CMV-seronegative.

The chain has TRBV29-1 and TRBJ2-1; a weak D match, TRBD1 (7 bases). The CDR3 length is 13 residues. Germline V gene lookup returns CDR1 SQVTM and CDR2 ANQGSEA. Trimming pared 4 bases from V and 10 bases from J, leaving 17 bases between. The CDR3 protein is CSVARGASREQFF. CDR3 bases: TGCAGCGTTGCCAGGGGGGCTTCTCGGGAGCAGTTCTTC.

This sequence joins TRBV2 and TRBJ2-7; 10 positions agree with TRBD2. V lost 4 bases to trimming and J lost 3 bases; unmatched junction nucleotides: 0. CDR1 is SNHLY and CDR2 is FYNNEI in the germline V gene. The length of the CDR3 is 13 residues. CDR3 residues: CASSGTSGYEQYF. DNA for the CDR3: TGTGCCAGCAGTGGGACTAGCGGCTACGAGCAGTACTTC.

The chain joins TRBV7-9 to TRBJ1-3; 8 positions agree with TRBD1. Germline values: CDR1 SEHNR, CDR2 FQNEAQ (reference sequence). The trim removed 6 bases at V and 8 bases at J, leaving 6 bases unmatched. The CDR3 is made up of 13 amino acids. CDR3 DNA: TGTGCCAGCAGTTTCGACAGGGGTGACACCATATATTTT. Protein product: CASSFDRGDTIYF.

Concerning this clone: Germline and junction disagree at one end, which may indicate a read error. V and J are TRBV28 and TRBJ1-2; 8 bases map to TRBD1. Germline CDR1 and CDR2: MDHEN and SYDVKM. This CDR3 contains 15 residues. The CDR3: CASSSWSGGTYGYPF. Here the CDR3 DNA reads TGTGCCAGCAGTTCCTGGTCAGGGGGCACCTATGGCTACCCCTTC.

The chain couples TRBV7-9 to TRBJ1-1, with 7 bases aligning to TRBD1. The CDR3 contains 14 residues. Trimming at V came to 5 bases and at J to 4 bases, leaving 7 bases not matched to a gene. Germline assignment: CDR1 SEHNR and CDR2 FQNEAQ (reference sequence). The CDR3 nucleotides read TGTGCCAGCAGCCTCAGACAGGGAAGCACTGAAGCTTTCTTT. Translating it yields CASSLRQGSTEAFF.

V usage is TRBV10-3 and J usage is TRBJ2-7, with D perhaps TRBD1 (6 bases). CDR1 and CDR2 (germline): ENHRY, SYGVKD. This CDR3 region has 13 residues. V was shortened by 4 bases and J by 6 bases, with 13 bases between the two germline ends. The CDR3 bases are TGTGCCATCAGTGCGGACAGCCCGAGCGAGCAGTACTTC. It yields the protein CAISADSPSEQYF.

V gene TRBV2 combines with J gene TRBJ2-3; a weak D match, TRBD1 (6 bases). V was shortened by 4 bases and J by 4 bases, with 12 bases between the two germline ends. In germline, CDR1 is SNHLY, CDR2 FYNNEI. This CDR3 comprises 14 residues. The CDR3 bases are TGTGCCAGCAGTGTAACAGGGAGCGCAGATACGCAGTATTTT. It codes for CASSVTGSADTQYF.

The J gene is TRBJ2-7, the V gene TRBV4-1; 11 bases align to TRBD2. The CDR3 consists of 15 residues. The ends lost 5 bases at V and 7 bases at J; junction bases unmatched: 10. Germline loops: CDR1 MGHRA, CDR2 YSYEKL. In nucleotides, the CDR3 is TGCGCCAGCAGCACGTTAGCGGGAGGGCCAAGAGAGCAGTACTTC. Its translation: CASSTLAGGPREQYF.

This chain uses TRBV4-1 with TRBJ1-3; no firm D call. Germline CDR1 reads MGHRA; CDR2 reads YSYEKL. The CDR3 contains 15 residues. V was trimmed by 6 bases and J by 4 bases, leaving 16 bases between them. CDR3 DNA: TGCGCCAGCAGAACAGAACACGGATTGGGAAACACCATATATTTT. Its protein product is CASRTEHGLGNTIYF.